The clone carrying this T cell receptor (beta chain) was picked up many times. In the original workflow: Amplification with reference gene primers provided the estimates of nucleated cell counts. The method was immunoSEQ multiplex PCR; TCRdb's version includes in-frame clones alone and lacks a portion of them. The V and J calls and the clone size are those of that table, but D and trimming were determined from the DNA. In the table there are about 110,000 clones, 70% to 90% of which are singletons. Germline values: CDR1 LGHNA, CDR2 YNFKEQ. Trimming removed 2 bases from V and 5 bases from J; junction bases left unmatched: 4. The CDR3 extends over 14 amino acids. These data come from a study of blood T cell repertoires in COVID-19. Turning to the study itself: Whether acute or convalescent, the COVID-19 samples came from the United States, Italy and Spain. Sample material is recorded as cDNA or gDNA derived from T cells, B-cell-depleted T cells, or PBMCs.

What was sequenced was peripheral blood. The sequence came from a human donor in a cohort sampled during active COVID-19. The rearrangement links TRBV4-2 to TRBJ2-5; 8 bases map to TRBD2. CDR3 nucleotide sequence: TGTGCCAGCAGCCAAAGCGGGAGATTGGAGACCCAGTACTTC. It encodes CASSQSGRLETQYF.